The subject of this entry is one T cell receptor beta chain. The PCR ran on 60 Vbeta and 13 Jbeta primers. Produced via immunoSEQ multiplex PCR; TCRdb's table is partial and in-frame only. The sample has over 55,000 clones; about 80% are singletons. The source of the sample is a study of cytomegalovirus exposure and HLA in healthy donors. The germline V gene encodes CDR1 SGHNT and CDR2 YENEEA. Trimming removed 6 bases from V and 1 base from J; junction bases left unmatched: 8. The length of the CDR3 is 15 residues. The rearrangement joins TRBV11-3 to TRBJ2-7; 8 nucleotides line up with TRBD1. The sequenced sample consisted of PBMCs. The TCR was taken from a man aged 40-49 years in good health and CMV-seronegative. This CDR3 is CASSRTGTLSYEQYF. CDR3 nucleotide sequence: TGTGCCAGCAGTCGGACAGGGACGTTATCCTACGAGCAGTACTTC.